This TCR beta chain was profiled in a study of cytomegalovirus exposure and HLA in healthy donors. In the study overall: From 150 million to 200 million T cells, an earlier analysis saw 100 million to 140 million unique TCR beta sequences. The study, taken as a whole, reports: Most TCR sequences were rare, but some public TCRs occurred in many donors.

For this clone: What it binds is unknown.

The donors (healthy individuals) were bone marrow donors. This CDR3 is 12 amino acids long. V lost 5 bases and J lost 10, with 12 bases in between. Germline CDR1 SNHLY, CDR2 FYNNEI. The PCR ran on 60 Vbeta and 13 Jbeta primers. The assay was immunoSEQ multiplex PCR, and TCRdb's table has in-frame clones only and misses some. The data contain some 150,000 clones, 82% of them singletons. This clonotype was sampled from a woman in her forties or fifties in good health and CMV-seropositive. The sample comprised PBMCs. This chain uses TRBV2 with TRBJ2-1; D not certain. CDR3 region: CASSYDTMEQFF. DNA of the CDR3: TGTGCCAGCAGTTACGACACCATGGAGCAGTTCTTC.